The rows below give T cell receptor beta chains drawn from one sample of a study of blood T cell repertoires in COVID-19. Clones were read by immunoSEQ multiplex PCR, and TCRdb kept only the in-frame ones, dropping some. Here the sample spans 31,000 or so clones, 85% to 90% being singletons. Sequencing input: peripheral blood. These receptors were obtained from a man older than 75 with acute or convalescent COVID-19. Both conserved end residues are part of each CDR3. A D gene is named only where the DNA matches it firmly. A clone size is listed for some rows: how often the clone was seen (once, few, many), or a class if it is expanded.

d_gene	v_gene	j_gene	abundance	len	CDR3nt	CDR3aa
TRBD1	TRBV3-1/TRBV3-2	TRBJ1-2	-	17	TGTGCCAGCAGCCAAGGGGGCGGCCAGGGGGCTAACTATGGCTACACCTTC	CASSQGGGQGANYGYTF
-	TRBV5-1	TRBJ1-1	-	15	TGCGCCAGCAGCTATGCAGGGGTCGAGAACACTGAAGCTTTCTTT	CASSYAGVENTEAFF
-	TRBV7-9	TRBJ2-5	once	15	TGTGCCAGCAGCTTAGCCAATCGGGAGCAAGGGACCCAGTACTTC	CASSLANREQGTQYF
-	TRBV4-1	TRBJ1-4	-	17	TGCGCCAGCAGCCTTCGACTTCCCGAGAGCACTAATGAAAAACTGTTTTTT	CASSLRLPESTNEKLFF
TRBD2	TRBV6-1	TRBJ2-1	-	14	TGTGCCAGCAGTGATGGCGGGGGGTCGGATGAGCAGTTCTTC	CASSDGGGSDEQFF
TRBD2	TRBV9	TRBJ2-5	-	14	TGTGCCAGCAGCGTAGGGACTAGCACAGAGACCCAGTACTTC	CASSVGTSTETQYF
TRBD1	TRBV29-1	TRBJ1-5	-	14	TGCAGCGTTGCCGGACAGGGGGTTAATCAGCCCCAGCATTTT	CSVAGQGVNQPQHF
TRBD1	TRBV7-9	TRBJ1-4	few	15	TGTGCCAGCAGCGCGAGGGACAGGGTGGGGGAAAAACTGTTTTTT	CASSARDRVGEKLFF
-	TRBV4-2	TRBJ1-1	-	14	TGTGCCAGCAGCTACGGGCCGAGGGACACTGAAGCTTTCTTT	CASSYGPRDTEAFF
-	TRBV29-1	TRBJ2-7	-	11	TGCAGCGTTGCCCTCGGTTACGAGCAGTACTTC	CSVALGYEQYF
-	TRBV28	TRBJ1-2	-	13	TGTGCCAGCGGGGCAGGGGATTGGAGTGGCTACACCTTC	CASGAGDWSGYTF
TRBD1	TRBV15	TRBJ1-2	-	16	TGTGCCACCAGCAGAGATCGGGGGACAGGTATCTATGGCTACACCTTC	CATSRDRGTGIYGYTF
TRBD1	TRBV3-1/TRBV3-2	TRBJ2-7	once	14	TGTGCCAGCAGCCTCCGGGACAGGGGTGGCGAGCAGTACTTC	CASSLRDRGGEQYF
-	TRBV7-2	TRBJ1-4	-	15	TGTGCCAGCAGCCCTCGGACCGTCCAGGGCGAAAAACTGTTTTTT	CASSPRTVQGEKLFF
-	TRBV9	TRBJ2-3	-	13	TGTGCCAGCAGCGTAGCTACGGCAGATACGCAGTATTTT	CASSVATADTQYF
-	TRBV5-1	TRBJ1-1	-	15	TGCGCCAGCAGCCTCTTCAGGGCAAGGAACACTGAAGCTTTCTTT	CASSLFRARNTEAFF
-	TRBV5-1	TRBJ2-7	-	15	TGCGCCAGCAGCTTGGATGTTGGAGTTGGCTACGAGCAGTACTTC	CASSLDVGVGYEQYF
-	TRBV10-1	TRBJ2-1	-	12	TGCGCCAGCAGTGGTGACAATGATGAGCAGTTCTTC	CASSGDNDEQFF
TRBD1	TRBV25-1	TRBJ2-5	-	16	TGTGCCAGCAGTGGACAGGGACGGAGGACCCAAGAGACCCAGTACTTC	CASSGQGRRTQETQYF
-	TRBV9	TRBJ2-2	-	17	TGTGCCAGCAGCTCCCCCGTCGGACAGCCGAACACCGGGGAGCTGTTTTTT	CASSSPVGQPNTGELFF
TRBD1	TRBV19	TRBJ1-6	-	14	TGTGCCAGTAGCCGGACAGGGGAAAATTCACCCCTCCACTTT	CASSRTGENSPLHF
TRBD2	TRBV6-1	TRBJ2-7	-	14	TGTGCCAGCAGTGAATCGGGGGGCTCCTACGAGCAGTACTTC	CASSESGGSYEQYF
-	TRBV15	TRBJ2-7	-	13	TGTGCCACCAGCAGGGAGGCCAGCTACGAGCAGTACTTC	CATSREASYEQYF
TRBD1	TRBV19	TRBJ1-1	-	15	TGTGCCAGTAGCCTGGGCGGACAGGGTGACACTGAAGCTTTCTTT	CASSLGGQGDTEAFF
TRBD1	TRBV3-1/TRBV3-2	TRBJ2-7	-	15	TGTGCCAGCAGCCGGGGGCGGGACAGGGGGTACGAGCAGTACTTC	CASSRGRDRGYEQYF
TRBD2	TRBV10-1	TRBJ2-1	-	14	TGCGCCAGCAGTGAGGGGACTAGCTACAATGAGCAGTTCTTC	CASSEGTSYNEQFF
-	TRBV3-1/TRBV3-2	TRBJ1-1	-	13	TGTGCCAGCAGCGTCCTGGAGGCCACTGAAGCTTTCTTT	CASSVLEATEAFF
-	TRBV18	TRBJ1-1	-	15	TGTGCCAGCTCACCCTTTGGAGGTGAGAACACTGAAGCTTTCTTT	CASSPFGGENTEAFF
-	TRBV28	TRBJ1-5	-	11	TGTACAAGCGGCACCCCGGGACCCCAGCATTTT	CTSGTPGPQHF
TRBD1	TRBV15	TRBJ2-1	few	17	TGTGCCACCAGCAGAGAGGGACCGGGACAGAGATACAATGAGCAGTTCTTC	CATSREGPGQRYNEQFF
-	TRBV11-2	TRBJ2-1	-	16	TGTGCCAGCAGCTTAGTGGGGGGGCAGTTTGGGAATGAGCAGTTCTTC	CASSLVGGQFGNEQFF
-	TRBV19	TRBJ2-2	-	15	TGTGCCAGTAGCGCTACCCAGGGTGGAACCGGGGAGCTGTTTTTT	CASSATQGGTGELFF
-	TRBV14	TRBJ1-2	-	15	TGTGCCAGCAGCCTTTCGGGATCCACAAACTATGGCTACACCTTC	CASSLSGSTNYGYTF
TRBD1	TRBV7-2	TRBJ2-5	-	14	TGTGCCAGCAGCTCGGACAGGGGGCTAGAGACCCAGTACTTC	CASSSDRGLETQYF
-	TRBV5-6	TRBJ1-2	-	12	TGTGCCAGCAGCTTGTCCGGGGTAGTGTACACCTTC	CASSLSGVVYTF
-	TRBV25-1	TRBJ2-2	-	15	TGTGCCAGCAGTGAATTTGCAGGGGGGAGCGGGGAGCTGTTTTTT	CASSEFAGGSGELFF
TRBD2	TRBV9	TRBJ2-3	-	16	TGTGCCAGCAGCCCCGGGACTAGTATTGCCACAGATACGCAGTATTTT	CASSPGTSIATDTQYF
-	TRBV12-5	TRBJ1-1	-	14	TGTGCTAGTGGTTTGGCGGACAGTGGCACTGAAGCTTTCTTT	CASGLADSGTEAFF
-	TRBV3-1/TRBV3-2	TRBJ1-1	-	15	TGTGCCAGCAGCCAGCCCGACAGGCTGAACACTGAAGCTTTCTTT	CASSQPDRLNTEAFF
-	TRBV5-4	TRBJ2-5	-	13	TGTGCCAGCAGCTTGAACAGAAAAGAGACCCAGTACTTC	CASSLNRKETQYF
-	TRBV11-2	TRBJ2-7	-	12	TGTGCCAGCAGCCCCGAGGGGGACGAGCAGTACTTC	CASSPEGDEQYF
-	TRBV11-2	TRBJ1-2	-	13	TGTGCCAGCAGCCTGGTCCGCAGCTATGGCTACACCTTC	CASSLVRSYGYTF
TRBD1	TRBV4-2	TRBJ2-7	-	15	TGTGCCAGCAGCCCGGACAGGGCTGGGGGCTACGAGCAGTACTTC	CASSPDRAGGYEQYF
TRBD1	TRBV14	TRBJ2-5	-	14	TGTGCCAGCAGAACCGGGACAGGGGGAGAGACCCAGTACTTC	CASRTGTGGETQYF